These T cell receptor beta chains were read from a single sample in a study of cytomegalovirus exposure and HLA in healthy donors. Generated by immunoSEQ multiplex PCR, the TCRdb table keeps only in-frame clones and is missing some. The data show about 180,000 clones, approximately 78% seen once. Sequencing was performed on PBMCs. The receptors come from a woman aged 50 to 60 in good health and CMV-seropositive. Each CDR3 is given with its conserved first and last residue. D genes are given only for firm matches. Not all rows give a size; the values are once, few, many and, for expanded clones, a class.

j_call v_call d_call clone_size cdr3_aa cdr3_nt
TRBJ2-1 TRBV30 TRBD2 - CAWSNGGYNEQFF TGTGCCTGGAGTAACGGGGGGTACAATGAGCAGTTCTTC
TRBJ2-5 TRBV13 TRBD1 - CASTTGAETQYF TGTGCCAGCACGACAGGGGCAGAGACCCAGTACTTC
TRBJ2-3 TRBV6-4 TRBD2 - CASSLERGGSTDTQYF TGTGCCAGCAGTCTCGAGCGGGGAGGTAGCACAGATACGCAGTATTTT
TRBJ1-1 TRBV5-1 - - CASRRDTGIPPKNTEAFF TGCGCCAGCAGGAGAGATACAGGGATACCACCAAAGAACACTGAAGCTTTCTTT
TRBJ1-1 TRBV18 TRBD1 - CASSPTGGLNTEAFF TGTGCCAGCTCACCTACAGGGGGCCTGAACACTGAAGCTTTCTTT
TRBJ2-6 TRBV6-5 - - CASYQSGANVLTF TGTGCCAGCTACCAGTCTGGGGCCAACGTCCTGACTTTC
TRBJ2-5 TRBV7-9 TRBD2 - CASSLEGGLETQYF TGTGCCAGCAGCTTAGAGGGAGGGTTAGAGACCCAGTACTTC
TRBJ1-4 TRBV13 TRBD1 - CASSRQGGNEKLFF TGTGCCAGCAGCAGACAGGGGGGAAATGAAAAACTGTTTTTT
TRBJ2-2 TRBV5-1 - - CASSPQFTGELFF TGCGCCAGCAGCCCCCAGTTCACCGGGGAGCTGTTTTTT
TRBJ1-4 TRBV5-4 - - CASSLDGRGDEKLFF TGTGCCAGCAGCTTGGATGGCAGGGGTGACGAAAAACTGTTTTTT
TRBJ2-3 TRBV27 TRBD2 - CASSLKAGGLRTQYF TGTGCCAGCAGTTTAAAGGCGGGGGGGCTCCGCACGCAGTATTTT
TRBJ1-1 TRBV7-8 - - CASSTGTFTEAFF TGTGCCAGCAGCACCGGGACTTTCACTGAAGCTTTCTTT
TRBJ2-1 TRBV11-2 - few CASIRSASANEQFF TGTGCCAGCATACGGAGTGCTAGCGCGAATGAGCAGTTCTTC
TRBJ2-1 TRBV7-2 TRBD2 - CASSLTSGPRHEQFF TGTGCCAGCAGCTTAACTAGCGGGCCGAGACATGAGCAGTTCTTC
TRBJ2-2 TRBV2 - - CASSLRENMPGELFF TGTGCCAGCAGTCTCAGGGAAAACATGCCCGGGGAGCTGTTTTTT
TRBJ2-7 TRBV2 TRBD2 - CASSDIAGGYEQYF TGTGCCAGCAGTGATATAGCGGGGGGGTACGAGCAGTACTTC
TRBJ1-1 TRBV6-5 TRBD1 - CASSPTGDTEAFF TGTGCCAGCAGTCCTACAGGGGATACTGAAGCTTTCTTT
TRBJ2-1 TRBV9 - once CASSTSGEPNEQFF TGTGCCAGCAGCACATCAGGGGAGCCCAATGAGCAGTTCTTC
TRBJ2-3 TRBV7-9 - - CASSAEKDTQYF TGTGCCAGCAGCGCAGAAAAGGATACGCAGTATTTT
TRBJ2-7 TRBV6-1 - - CASRPRTGGSYEQYF TGTGCCAGCAGGCCTCGGACCGGGGGTTCCTACGAGCAGTACTTC
TRBJ1-1 TRBV6-4 - - CASSLTVSTEAFF TGTGCCAGCAGTCTTACAGTGTCCACTGAAGCTTTCTTT
TRBJ1-4 TRBV14 - - CASSPRATNEKLFF TGTGCCAGCAGCCCCCGAGCAACTAATGAAAAACTGTTTTTT
TRBJ1-1 TRBV2 TRBD1 once CASKGQGASRMNTEAFF TGTGCCAGCAAAGGACAGGGGGCGAGTCGCATGAACACTGAAGCCTTCTTT
TRBJ2-7 TRBV5-1 TRBD1 - CASSPGTAGYEQYF TGCGCCAGCAGCCCCGGGACAGCTGGCTACGAGCAGTACTTC
TRBJ1-1 TRBV5-1 TRBD1 once CASSVIPTGENTEAFF TGCGCCAGCAGTGTCATCCCGACAGGGGAGAACACTGAAGCTTTCTTT
TRBJ2-7 TRBV27 TRBD2 - CASSPRSGGAESEQYF TGTGCCAGCAGTCCACGTAGCGGGGGGGCAGAAAGCGAGCAGTACTTC
TRBJ1-5 TRBV27 - - CASSDGGADQPQHF TGTGCCAGCAGTGACGGGGGGGCCGACCAGCCCCAGCATTTT
TRBJ2-7 TRBV7-3 TRBD1 - CASSSLDRPYEQYF TGTGCCAGCAGCTCCTTGGACAGGCCCTACGAGCAGTACTTC
TRBJ1-1 TRBV9 TRBD1 - CASSLRQGDTEAFF TGTGCCAGCAGTCTGAGACAGGGCGACACTGAAGCTTTCTTT
TRBJ2-3 TRBV11-3 TRBD2 once CASSPGGGVTDTQYF TGTGCCAGCAGCCCTGGCGGGGGGGTCACAGATACGCAGTATTTT
TRBJ1-6 TRBV5-6 - - CASSLYDSPLHF TGTGCCAGCAGCTTGTATGATTCACCCCTCCACTTT
TRBJ2-5 TRBV18 - - CASSPRVQETQYF TGTGCCAGCTCACCCAGGGTACAAGAGACCCAGTACTTC
TRBJ1-2 TRBV2 TRBD1 - CASNKDREYGYTF TGTGCCAGCAATAAGGACAGGGAGTATGGCTACACCTTC
TRBJ2-3 TRBV5-4 TRBD2 - CASSLMGGRDTQYF TGTGCCAGCAGCTTGATGGGGGGGAGGGATACGCAGTATTTT
TRBJ2-7 TRBV29-1 - - CSVVSPGVEQYF TGCAGCGTTGTGTCCCCAGGGGTCGAGCAGTACTTC
TRBJ1-1 TRBV6-5 - - CASSYSSVNTEAFF TGTGCCAGCAGTTACTCGTCGGTGAACACTGAAGCTTTCTTT
TRBJ2-7 TRBV5-1 TRBD2 - CASSLGGGPSYEQYF TGCGCCAGCAGCTTGGGCGGGGGGCCATCCTACGAGCAGTACTTC
TRBJ2-7 TRBV13 - - CASSYLSYEQYF TGTGCCAGCAGCTATTTGAGTTACGAGCAGTACTTC
TRBJ2-5 TRBV4-1 - - CASSQSALGPQYF TGCGCCAGCAGCCAATCGGCGCTGGGGCCCCAGTACTTC
TRBJ2-7 TRBV28 - - CASSLPKVGGYEQYF TGTGCCAGCAGTCTCCCTAAGGTGGGGGGCTACGAGCAGTACTTC
TRBJ2-5 TRBV7-7 TRBD2 - CASSLGGSRKETQYF TGTGCCAGCAGCCTCGGGGGGTCGAGGAAAGAGACCCAGTACTTC
TRBJ1-1 TRBV7-8 - - CASSLGETPKAFF TGTGCCAGCAGCTTAGGAGAGACACCGAAAGCTTTCTTT
TRBJ2-7 TRBV29-1 TRBD1 once CSVPGQGAYEQYF TGCAGCGTCCCCGGACAGGGGGCTTACGAGCAGTACTTC
TRBJ2-1 TRBV5-4 - - CASSRGGGGEYNEQFF TGTGCCAGCAGCCGAGGTGGGGGGGGCGAGTACAATGAGCAGTTCTTC
TRBJ1-1 TRBV9 - - CASSVLDSLNTEAFF TGTGCCAGCAGCGTATTGGACAGCTTGAACACTGAAGCTTTCTTT
TRBJ1-6 TRBV19 - few CASSMDAGIGSPLHF TGTGCCAGTAGTATGGATGCAGGGATCGGTTCACCCCTCCACTTT
TRBJ1-1 TRBV18 TRBD1 - CASSPRDRVGEAFF TGTGCCAGCTCACCACGCGACAGGGTCGGTGAAGCTTTCTTT
TRBJ1-6 TRBV30 TRBD1 - CAWSLGQERSPLHF TGTGCCTGGAGCCTCGGACAGGAAAGATCACCCCTCCACTTT
TRBJ1-2 TRBV10-3 TRBD1 few CAIRRGGQEIYGYTF TGTGCCATCCGAAGAGGAGGACAGGAGATCTATGGCTACACCTTC
TRBJ2-3 TRBV10-3 - - CAISGSSPGTDTQYF TGTGCCATCAGCGGGTCCTCCCCTGGCACAGATACGCAGTATTTT
TRBJ2-4 TRBV5-4 TRBD2 - CASSYLAGGQAKNIQYF TGTGCCAGCAGTTACTTAGCGGGGGGGCAGGCCAAAAACATTCAGTACTTC